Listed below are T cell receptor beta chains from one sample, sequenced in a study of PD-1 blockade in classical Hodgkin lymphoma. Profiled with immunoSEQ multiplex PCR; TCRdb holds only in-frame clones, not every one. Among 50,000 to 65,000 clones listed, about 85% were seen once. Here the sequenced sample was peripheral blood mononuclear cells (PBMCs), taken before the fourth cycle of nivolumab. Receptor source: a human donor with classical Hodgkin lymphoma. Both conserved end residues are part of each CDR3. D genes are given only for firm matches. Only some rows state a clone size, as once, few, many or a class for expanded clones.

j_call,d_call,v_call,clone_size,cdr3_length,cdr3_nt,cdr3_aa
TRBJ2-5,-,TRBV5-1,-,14,TGCGCCAGCTCCCGACAGAAGTACCAAGAGACCCAGTACTTC,CASSRQKYQETQYF
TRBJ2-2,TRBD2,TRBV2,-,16,TGTGCCACCTCGACTAGCGGGGGCGCGAACACCGGGGAGCTGTTTTTT,CATSTSGGANTGELFF
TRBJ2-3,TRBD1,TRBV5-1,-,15,TGCGCCAGCAGCGTGCAGGGGGATAGCACAGATACGCAGTATTTT,CASSVQGDSTDTQYF
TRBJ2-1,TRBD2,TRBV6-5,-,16,TGTGCCAGCAGTTACGGGGCGGGGGGGGCCGACAATGAGCAGTTCTTC,CASSYGAGGADNEQFF
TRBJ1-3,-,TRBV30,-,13,TGTGCCTGGAGTATGGGGGCCGGAAACACCATATATTTT,CAWSMGAGNTIYF
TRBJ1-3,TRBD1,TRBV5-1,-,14,TGCGCCAGCAGCTTGGGAGGGGGCGGAAACACCATATATTTT,CASSLGGGGNTIYF
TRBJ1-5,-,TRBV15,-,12,TGTGCCACCAGCAGAGAGAATCAGCCCCAGCATTTT,CATSRENQPQHF
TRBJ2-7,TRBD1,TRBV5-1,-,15,TGCGCCAGCAGCCCCCCGGGACAGGGATTCTCCGAGCAGTACTTC,CASSPPGQGFSEQYF
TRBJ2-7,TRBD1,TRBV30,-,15,TGTGCCTGGGGGCTTTGGGGACAGGGGGTTATCGAGCAGTACTTC,CAWGLWGQGVIEQYF
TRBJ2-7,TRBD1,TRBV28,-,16,TGTGCCAGCAGTTTATGGTTGGGACAGGGCGCCGACGAGCAGTACTTC,CASSLWLGQGADEQYF
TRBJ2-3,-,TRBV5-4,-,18,TGTGCCAGCAGCTTCGGGGCCATGGCCCCCCTGGGCGCAGATACGCAGTATTTT,CASSFGAMAPLGADTQYF
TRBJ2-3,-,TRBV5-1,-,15,TGCGCCAGCAGCTTGCCCCAGACTAGCACAGATACGCAGTATTTT,CASSLPQTSTDTQYF
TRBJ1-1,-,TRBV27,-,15,TGTGCCAGCAGCAACCGACAGATCATGAACACTGAAGCTTTCTTT,CASSNRQIMNTEAFF
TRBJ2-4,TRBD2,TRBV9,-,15,TGTGCCAGCAGCGTAGATCCTAGCGGGGTAAACATTCAGTACTTC,CASSVDPSGVNIQYF
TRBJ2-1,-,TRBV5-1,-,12,TGCGCCAGCAGCGTGCAGGGTAATGAGCAGTTCTTC,CASSVQGNEQFF
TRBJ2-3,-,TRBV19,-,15,TGTGCCACTAACGGGCGCCGGGGGGCGGCGGATACGCAGTATTTT,CATNGRRGAADTQYF
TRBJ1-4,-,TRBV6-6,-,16,TGTGCCAGCAGCACTACCACAGGGCTCGCGGGCGAAAAACTGTTTTTT,CASSTTTGLAGEKLFF
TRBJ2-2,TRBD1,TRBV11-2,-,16,TGTGCCAGCAGAATACCGGGACAGAGGAACACCGGGGAGCTGTTTTTT,CASRIPGQRNTGELFF
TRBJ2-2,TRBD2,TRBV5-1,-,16,TGCGCCAGCAGCGGGACTAGCGGGCCGAACACCGGGGAGCTGTTTTTT,CASSGTSGPNTGELFF
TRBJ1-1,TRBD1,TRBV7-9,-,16,TGTGCCAGCAGCCAAGGGACAGGGATCAAAAGGGCTGAAGCTTTCTTT,CASSQGTGIKRAEAFF
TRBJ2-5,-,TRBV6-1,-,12,TGTGCCACCACACAGGGCGGGGAGACCCAGTACTTC,CATTQGGETQYF
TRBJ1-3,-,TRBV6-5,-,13,TGTGCCAGCAGGGGGACGGCGGGAAACACCATATATTTT,CASRGTAGNTIYF
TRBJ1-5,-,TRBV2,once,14,TGTGCCAGCAGTGAACGTCGGACCAATCAGCCCCAGCATTTT,CASSERRTNQPQHF
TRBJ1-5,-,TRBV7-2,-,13,TGTGCCAGCAGCTTATGGGGGGATCAGCCCCAGCATTTT,CASSLWGDQPQHF
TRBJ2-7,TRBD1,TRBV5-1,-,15,TGCGCCAGCAGCTTGGTGACAGGGGCCTCCTACGAGCAGTACTTC,CASSLVTGASYEQYF
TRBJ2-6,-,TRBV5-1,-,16,TGCGCCAGCAGCTTGTTGGTAGGTACTGGGGCCAACGTCCTGACTTTC,CASSLLVGTGANVLTF
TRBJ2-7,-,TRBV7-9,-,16,TGCGCCAGCAGCCCCCGGGGTGGGTTTGCGTCCTACGAGCAGTACTTC,CASSPRGGFASYEQYF
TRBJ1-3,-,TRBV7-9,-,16,TGTGCCAGCAGCAAGACCGGGACGCCGGCTGGAAACACCATATATTTT,CASSKTGTPAGNTIYF
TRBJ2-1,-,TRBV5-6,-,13,TGTGCCAGCAGCTTGGCCGCTGGGGTCGAGCAGTTCTTC,CASSLAAGVEQFF